This TCR beta chain was identified during a study of cytomegalovirus exposure and HLA in healthy donors. Points from the study as a whole: In a later analysis, TCR beta V- and J-gene trimming showed a link to a missense DCLRE1C variant.

In the PCR, 60 Vbeta and 13 Jbeta primers were used. Method: immunoSEQ multiplex PCR; TCRdb's copy keeps in-frame clones and lacks some. The table has roughly 120,000 clones, 73% seen once. In its sample, this clone was seen a few times. Its antigen is not known. Per germline, CDR1 SGHNT and CDR2 YYREEE (reference sequence). Trimming removed 1 base at V and 1 base at J, with 4 bases between. The CDR3 has 13 amino acids. The rearrangement uses TRBV5-4 and TRBJ2-3; D is uncertain. This receptor was obtained from a man in his sixties in good health and CMV-seropositive. Sequenced material: PBMCs. DNA of the CDR3: TGTGCCAGCAGCTTGATAGGCACAGATACGCAGTATTTT. This translates into CASSLIGTDTQYF.